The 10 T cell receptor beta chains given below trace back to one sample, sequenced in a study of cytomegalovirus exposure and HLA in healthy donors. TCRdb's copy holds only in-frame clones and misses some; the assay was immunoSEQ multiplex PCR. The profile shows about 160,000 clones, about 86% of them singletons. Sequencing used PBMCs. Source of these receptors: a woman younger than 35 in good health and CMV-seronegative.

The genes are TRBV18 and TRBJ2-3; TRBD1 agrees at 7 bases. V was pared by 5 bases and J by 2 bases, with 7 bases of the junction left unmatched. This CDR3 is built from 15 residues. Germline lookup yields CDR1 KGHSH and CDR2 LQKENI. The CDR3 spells CASSFGQANTDTQYF. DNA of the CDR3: TGTGCCAGCTCATTCGGACAGGCCAACACAGATACGCAGTATTTT.

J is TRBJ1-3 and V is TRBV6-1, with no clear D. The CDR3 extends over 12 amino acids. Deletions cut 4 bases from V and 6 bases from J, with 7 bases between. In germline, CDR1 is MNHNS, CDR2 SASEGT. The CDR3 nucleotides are TGTGCCAGCAGTGCTAACCTAAACACCATATATTTT. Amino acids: CASSANLNTIYF.

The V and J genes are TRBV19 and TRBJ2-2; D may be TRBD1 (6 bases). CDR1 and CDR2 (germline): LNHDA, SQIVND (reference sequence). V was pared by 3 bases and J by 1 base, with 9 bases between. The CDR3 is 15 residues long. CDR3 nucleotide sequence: TGTGCCAGTAGTATGACGGGACAGAACACCGGGGAGCTGTTTTTT. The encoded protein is CASSMTGQNTGELFF.

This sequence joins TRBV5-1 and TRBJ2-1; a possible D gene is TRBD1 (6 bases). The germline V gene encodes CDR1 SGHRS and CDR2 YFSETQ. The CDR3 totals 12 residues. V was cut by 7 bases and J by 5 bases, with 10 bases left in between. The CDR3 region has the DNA TGCGCCAGCCGCCAGGGGAACAATGAGCAGTTCTTC. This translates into CASRQGNNEQFF.

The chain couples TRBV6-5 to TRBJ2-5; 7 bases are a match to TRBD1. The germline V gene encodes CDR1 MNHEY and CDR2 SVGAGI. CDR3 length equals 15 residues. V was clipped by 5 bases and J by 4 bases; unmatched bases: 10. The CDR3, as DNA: TGTGCCAGCAGTCCGAGACAGGGATGGAGAGAGACCCAGTACTTC. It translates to CASSPRQGWRETQYF.

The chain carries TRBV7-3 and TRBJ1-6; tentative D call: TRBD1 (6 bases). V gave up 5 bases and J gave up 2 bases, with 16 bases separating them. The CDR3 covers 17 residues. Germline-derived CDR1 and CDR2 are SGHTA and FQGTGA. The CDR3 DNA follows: TGTGCCAGCAGCCTAGGACCTGGGGGCACCTATAATTCACCCCTCCACTTT. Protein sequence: CASSLGPGGTYNSPLHF.

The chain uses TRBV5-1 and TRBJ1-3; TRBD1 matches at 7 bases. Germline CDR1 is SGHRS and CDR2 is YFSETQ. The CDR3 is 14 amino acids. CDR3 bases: TGCGTCACAAGGGACAGCATCTCTGGAAACACCATATATTTT. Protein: CVTRDSISGNTIYF.

The CDR3 reads CASSYQDLRRDYGYTF. CDR3 in DNA: TGTGCCAGCAGCTACCAAGACCTGCGGCGGGACTATGGCTACACCTTC. This sequence joins TRBV7-9 and TRBJ1-2; D gene uncertain. Trimming removed 4 bases at V and 3 bases at J, with 18 bases between. CDR1 is SEHNR and CDR2 is FQNEAQ in the germline V gene (reference sequence). The CDR3 spans 16 residues. The full variable domain, with the rest looked up from reference TRBV7-9 and TRBJ1-2, is DTGVSQNPRHKITKRGQNVTFRCDPISEHNRLYWYRQTLGQGPEFLTYFQNEAQLEKSRLLSDRFSAERPKGSFSTLEIQRTEQGDSAMYLCASSYQDLRRDYGYTFGSGTRLTVV.

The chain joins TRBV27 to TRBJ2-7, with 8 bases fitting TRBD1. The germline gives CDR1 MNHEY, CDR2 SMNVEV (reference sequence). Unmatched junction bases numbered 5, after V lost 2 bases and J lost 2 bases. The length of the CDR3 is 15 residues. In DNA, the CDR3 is TGTGCCAGCAGTTTACAGGGACAGGAGCCCTACGAGCAGTACTTC. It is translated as CASSLQGQEPYEQYF.

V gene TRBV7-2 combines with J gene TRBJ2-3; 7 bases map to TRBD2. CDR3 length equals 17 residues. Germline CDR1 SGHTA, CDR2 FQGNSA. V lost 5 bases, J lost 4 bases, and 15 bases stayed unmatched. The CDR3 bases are TGTGCCAGCAGCCTCCAGCTGGGGGAGGGACCGGCAGATACGCAGTATTTT. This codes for CASSLQLGEGPADTQYF.